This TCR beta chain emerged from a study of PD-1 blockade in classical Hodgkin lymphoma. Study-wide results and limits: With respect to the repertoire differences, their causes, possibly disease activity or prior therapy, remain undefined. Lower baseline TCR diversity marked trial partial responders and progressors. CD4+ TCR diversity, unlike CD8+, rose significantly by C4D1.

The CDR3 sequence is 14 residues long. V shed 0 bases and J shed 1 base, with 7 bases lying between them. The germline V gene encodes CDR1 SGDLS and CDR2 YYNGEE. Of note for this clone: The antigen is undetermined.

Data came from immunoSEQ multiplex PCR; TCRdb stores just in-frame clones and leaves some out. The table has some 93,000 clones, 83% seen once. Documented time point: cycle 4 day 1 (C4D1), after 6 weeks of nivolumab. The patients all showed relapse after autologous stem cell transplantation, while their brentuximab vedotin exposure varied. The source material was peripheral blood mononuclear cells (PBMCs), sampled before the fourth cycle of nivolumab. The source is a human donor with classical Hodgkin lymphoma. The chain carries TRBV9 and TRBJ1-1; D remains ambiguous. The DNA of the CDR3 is TGTGCCAGCAGCGTAGCACACGGGAACACTGAAGCTTTCTTT. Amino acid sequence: CASSVAHGNTEAFF.